A single sample is the source of the 21 T cell receptor beta chains below, sequenced in a study of PD-L1 blockade in urothelial cancer. Time point specified: pretreatment peripheral blood. Some clones are missing from TCRdb's copy, which holds only in-frame ones; the method was immunoSEQ multiplex PCR. The repertoire holds 55,000 to 80,000 clones, with 65% to 90% as singletons. The sample here was PBMCs, taken around atezolizumab (anti-PD-L1) treatment. All receptors derive from a man between 65 and 85 years old with urothelial cancer.

As to this clone: Compared with germline, one end of the junction differs, possibly owing to a read error. V and J are TRBV7-7 and TRBJ2-6; perhaps TRBD1 as D (6 bases). Per germline, CDR1 SSHAT and CDR2 FNYEAQ (reference sequence). CDR3 length equals 15 residues. The CDR3 DNA reads TGTGCTAGCAGCCCCCAGGGGTTCGGGGCCAACGTCCTGACTTTC. Translating gives CASSPQGFGANVLTF.

The chain employs TRBV4-2 and TRBJ2-1, with D perhaps TRBD1 (5 bases). This CDR3 has 15 amino acids. Trimming shortened V by 0 bases and J by 4 bases, and 10 bases separated the two germline ends. Germline loops: CDR1 LGHNA, CDR2 YNFKEQ. The CDR3 sequence is CASSQDGAVYNEQFF. In DNA form, the CDR3 reads TGTGCCAGCAGCCAAGATGGGGCAGTTTACAATGAGCAGTTCTTC.

The V gene is TRBV7-6, the J gene TRBJ2-1; D ambiguous. This CDR3 comprises 14 residues. Germline V CDR1 and CDR2: SGHVS, FNYEAQ. Trimming removed 1 base from V and 5 bases from J, with 9 bases in between. The CDR3, as DNA: TGTGCCAGCAGCTTAGGACTGAACAACAATGAGCAGTTCTTC. Translated: CASSLGLNNNEQFF.

The rearrangement uses TRBV30 and TRBJ2-1, with 12 bases aligning to TRBD1. The CDR3 runs to 15 residues. Germline values: CDR1 GTSNPN, CDR2 SVGIG (reference sequence). V gave up 3 bases and J gave up 6 bases; unmatched junction bases: 6. The CDR3 DNA is TGTGCCTGGAGAGCCGGGACAGGGGGCTTCAATGAGCAGTTCTTC. Encoded protein: CAWRAGTGGFNEQFF.

This rearrangement joins TRBV14 to TRBJ2-1; 12 positions agree with TRBD2. V was pared by 2 bases and J by 8 bases, with 4 bases of the junction left unmatched. This CDR3 is 15 amino acids long. Per germline, CDR1 SGHDN and CDR2 FVKESK. CDR3 region: CASSQLAGGGDEQFF. The CDR3 DNA is TGTGCCAGCAGCCAACTAGCGGGAGGGGGAGATGAGCAGTTCTTC. The whole variable domain, filled in from reference TRBV14 and TRBJ2-1, reads EAGVTQFPSHSVIEKGQTVTLRCDPISGHDNLYWYRRVMGKEIKFLLHFVKESKQDESGMPNNRFLAERTGGTYSTLKVQPAELEDSGVYFCASSQLAGGGDEQFFGPGTRLTVL.

The chain carries TRBV2 and TRBJ2-7; 9 bases line up with TRBD1. After removal of 5 bases from V and 5 bases from J, the junction contained 7 bases not matched to a gene. Germline V gene lookup returns CDR1 SNHLY and CDR2 FYNNEI. The CDR3 has 14 amino acids. CDR3 loop: CASSLGQGTHEQYF. The CDR3 DNA is TGTGCCAGCAGTTTGGGACAGGGAACCCACGAGCAGTACTTC.

The V call is TRBV15, the J call TRBJ1-1, with unresolved D. Germline CDR1 is LNHNV and CDR2 is YYDKDF (reference sequence). CDR3 length: 15 residues. V lost 0 bases, J lost 3 bases, and 11 bases lay in between. In nucleotides, the CDR3 is TGTGCCACCAGCAGAGACGTAGGCGAGGACACTGAAGCTTTCTTT. Amino acids: CATSRDVGEDTEAFF.

Concerning this clone: This CDR3 is also generated by other DNA sequences in the sample. The rearrangement uses TRBV5-4 and TRBJ2-7, with D possibly TRBD2 on 6 matching bases. The CDR3 loop spans 14 amino acids. The ends were cut back, 0 bases at V and 2 bases at J, with 9 bases in the middle. CDR1 and CDR2 from the germline V gene are SGHNT and YYREEE (reference sequence). The CDR3 spells CASSLDRTTYEQYF. CDR3 bases: TGTGCCAGCAGCTTGGACAGGACTACCTACGAGCAGTACTTC.

J is TRBJ2-7 and V is TRBV19; D may be TRBD2 (5 bases). V was cut by 5 bases and J by 2 bases, with 13 bases left in between. The CDR3 is 14 residues long. Per the germline V gene, CDR1 is LNHDA and CDR2 is SQIVND (reference sequence). Written as DNA, the CDR3 is TGTGCCAGTAGTGTGGACCGGGGTGCCTACGAGCAGTACTTC. Protein: CASSVDRGAYEQYF.

In this sample, this clone turned up once. The rearrangement links TRBV19 to TRBJ2-1; D is undetermined. Trimming stripped 1 base from V and 5 bases from J, with 9 bases between. CDR3 length equals 14 residues. CDR1 is LNHDA and CDR2 is SQIVND in the germline V gene (reference sequence). The CDR3 reads CASSIVVLDNEQFF. For the CDR3, the DNA is TGTGCCAGTAGTATAGTAGTACTCGACAATGAGCAGTTCTTC.

The V call is TRBV7-9, the J call TRBJ2-7, with 8 positions matching TRBD1. The CDR3 length is 16 residues. V trimming: 1 base; J trimming: 3 bases; junction bases outside the gene matches: 8. Germline V gives CDR1 SEHNR, CDR2 FQNEAQ (reference sequence). The CDR3 is CASSLDIGGQGYEQYF. CDR3 coding DNA: TGTGCCAGCAGCTTAGATATCGGCGGACAGGGCTACGAGCAGTACTTC. Looking up the rest from reference TRBV7-9 and TRBJ2-7 gives the full variable domain: DTGVSQNPRHKITKRGQNVTFRCDPISEHNRLYWYRQTLGQGPEFLTYFQNEAQLEKSRLLSDRFSAERPKGSFSTLEIQRTEQGDSAMYLCASSLDIGGQGYEQYFGPGTRLTVT.

The DNA for the CDR3 is TGCGCCAGCAGCTTGGATGTCTCCAGGGACAATGAGCAGTTCTTC. It translates to CASSLDVSRDNEQFF. V usage is TRBV5-1 and J usage is TRBJ2-1; D might be TRBD1 (5 bases). CDR3 length equals 15 residues. Germline V lookup: CDR1 SGHRS, CDR2 YFSETQ. Trimming stripped 0 bases from V and 5 bases from J, with 12 bases between.

The chain links TRBV7-8 to TRBJ2-5, with no clear D. This CDR3 is 13 amino acids long. The V gene's germline CDR1 is SGHVS and CDR2 FQNEAQ. V gave up 2 bases and J gave up 2 bases, with 6 bases separating them. CDR3 DNA sequence: TGTGCCAGCAGCTTATACTTACAAGAGACCCAGTACTTC. Its translation is CASSLYLQETQYF.

The chain links TRBV5-1 to TRBJ2-3, with a possible D match to TRBD1 (5 bases). CDR1 and CDR2 from the germline V gene are SGHRS and YFSETQ. V lost 4 bases, J lost 1 base, and 10 bases lay in between. CDR3 length equals 14 residues. In DNA form, the CDR3 reads TGCGCCAGCAGCAGCACACAGGGCACAGATACGCAGTATTTT. Its translation: CASSSTQGTDTQYF.

This clone was counted a single time. The chain has TRBV5-7 and TRBJ2-7; TRBD2 might be the D (6 bases). Being an ORF, TRBV5-7 has a function that is uncertain. V was shortened by 4 bases and J by 2 bases, with 16 bases between the two germline ends. CDR3 length: 15 amino acids. The CDR3 sequence: CASSTSPAGTYEQYF. CDR3 DNA sequence: TGTGCCAGCAGCACCAGTCCAGCGGGCACCTACGAGCAGTACTTC.

The chain carries TRBV19 and TRBJ2-7, with D unresolved. Per the germline V gene, CDR1 is LNHDA and CDR2 is SQIVND (reference sequence). The germline V and J ends were trimmed by 4 bases and 2 bases, with 9 bases remaining between them. The CDR3 is 13 amino acids. The CDR3 spells CASSTVPAYEQYF. The CDR3 DNA reads as TGTGCCAGTAGTACGGTTCCCGCCTACGAGCAGTACTTC.

The V gene is TRBV6-5, the J gene TRBJ2-7; maybe TRBD2 (6 bases). The CDR3 contains 13 residues. Germline V lookup: CDR1 MNHEY, CDR2 SVGAGI. V lost 6 bases and J 7 bases, leaving 16 bases between the germline ends. CDR3 loop: CASRLASLGEQYF. DNA of the CDR3: TGTGCCAGCAGGCTAGCGAGTCTAGGAGAGCAGTACTTC.

This clone was seen only once. Mismatch with germline at one junction end may stem from a read error. This chain links TRBV7-7 with TRBJ2-5; a possible D gene is TRBD2 (5 bases). The CDR3 has 14 amino acids. The germline V gene encodes CDR1 SSHAT and CDR2 FNYEAQ (reference sequence). Here the CDR3 reads CASSLGSGQETQYF. In nucleotides, the CDR3 is TGTGCTAGCAGCTTAGGGAGCGGCCAAGAGACCCAGTACTTC. Filled out from reference TRBV7-7 and TRBJ2-5, the complete variable domain reads GAGVSQSPRYKVTKRGQDVTLRCDPISSHATLYWYQQALGQGPEFLTYFNYEAQPDKSGLPSDRFSAERPEGSISTLTIQRTEQRDSAMYRCASSLGSGQETQYFGPGTRLLVL.

The gene calls are TRBV6-6 and TRBJ1-1; no firm D call. CDR3 size: 14 residues. The germline CDR1 and CDR2 sequences are MNHNY and SVGAGI (reference sequence). The V gene lost 4 bases and the J gene lost 1 base, with 10 bases spanning the gap. The CDR3 DNA reads TGTGCCAGCAGTTCAATTCAGGAGAACACTGAAGCTTTCTTT. This encodes CASSSIQENTEAFF.

The CDR3 sequence: CASSLRSVAYEQYF. The DNA of the CDR3 is TGTGCCAGCAGTTTGAGGTCGGTGGCCTACGAGCAGTACTTC. The J gene is TRBJ2-7, the V gene TRBV28; D remains ambiguous. The germline gives CDR1 MDHEN, CDR2 SYDVKM. The V gene lost 3 bases and the J gene lost 2 bases, with 11 bases spanning the gap. The CDR3 contains 14 residues.

The chain has TRBV20-1 and TRBJ2-5; D unclear. Trimming took off 6 bases at V and 0 bases at J, with 5 bases between the two ends. There are 11 residues in the CDR3. Germline V CDR1 and CDR2: DFQATT, SNEGSKA (reference sequence). The CDR3 nucleotides read TGCAGTGCCCAGGACCAAGAGACCCAGTACTTC. Translating gives CSAQDQETQYF.